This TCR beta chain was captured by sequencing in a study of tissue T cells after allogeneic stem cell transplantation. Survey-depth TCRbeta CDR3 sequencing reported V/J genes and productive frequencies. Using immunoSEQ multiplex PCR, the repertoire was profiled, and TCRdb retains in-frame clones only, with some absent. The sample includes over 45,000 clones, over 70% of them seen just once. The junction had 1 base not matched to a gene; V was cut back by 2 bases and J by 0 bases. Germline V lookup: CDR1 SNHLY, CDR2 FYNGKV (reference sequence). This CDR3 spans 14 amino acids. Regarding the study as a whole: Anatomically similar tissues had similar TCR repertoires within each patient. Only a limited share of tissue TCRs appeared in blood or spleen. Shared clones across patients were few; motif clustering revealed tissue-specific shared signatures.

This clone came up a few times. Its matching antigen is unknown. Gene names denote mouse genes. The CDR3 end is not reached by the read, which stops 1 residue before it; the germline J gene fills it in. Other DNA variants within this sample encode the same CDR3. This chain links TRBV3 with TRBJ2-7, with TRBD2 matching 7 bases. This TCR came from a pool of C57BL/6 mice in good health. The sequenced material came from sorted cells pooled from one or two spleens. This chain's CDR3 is CASSLNWGSYEQYF. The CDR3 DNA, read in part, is TGTGCCAGCAGCTTAAACTGGGGCTCCTATGAACAGTAC.